The clone carrying this T cell receptor delta chain occurred a few times. Its antigen remains unknown. TCRdb's entry gives the protein of a much larger clone, which mismatches this DNA's translation at residue 21, likely from a read error; the protein reported here is translated from the DNA. Each sorted gammadelta sample had TRG and TRD chains sequenced. TCRdb reanalysed the multiplex PCR reads with CATT. The sample lists some 51,000 delta-chain clones, about 2% occurring once. Flow sorting of PBMC yielded separate Vgamma9/Vdelta2+ and Vdelta2-negative gammadelta T cell populations for bulk repertoire analysis. The data stem from a study of γδ T cells in repeated Plasmodium falciparum infection. Across the whole study: Malian gammadelta TCRs were studied during no-transmission periods and across acute malaria episodes.

The germline V gene has CDR1 TSWWSYY and CDR2 QGS. The CDR3 has 27 amino acids. Trimming pared 4 bases from V and 9 bases from J, leaving 49 bases between. Study-wide results and limits: In Vdelta2-negative, largely Vdelta1+, gammadelta repertoires, repeated controlled infections appeared to drive clonal selection waves. Over time and infection, Vgamma9/Vdelta2+ repertoires remained highly stable and polyclonal.

Sequenced: gamma-delta T cells from blood. The TCR originated in a pool of human donors (malaria-infected and uninfected, not separated). The gene calls are TRDV1 and TRDJ3, with D tentatively TRDD2 or TRDD3 (8 bases each). TCRdb does not report a J gene; here it was assigned by matching the DNA to germline references. The CDR3 nucleotides are TGTGCTCTTGGGGTCTACCCTTCCTATACCGGGAAATCCGCGTACTGGGGGTACGTCGGGGGCACCCGACAGATGTTTTTC. Translated: CALGVYPSYTGKSAYWGYVGGTRQMFF.